This record covers a single T cell receptor beta chain. Its antigen is undetermined. A junction end diverges from the germline sequence, so it may reflect a read error. The data were taken from a study of blood T cells in healthy people across ages. Study findings and constraints: The study found TCR beta diversity correlated strongly with naive T cell percentage.

The CDR3 totals 15 residues. CDR1 is SGHVS and CDR2 is FNYEAQ in the germline V gene. It was with a sample-barcoded 5' primer and a J-beta primer mix that a second PCR of roughly 7 to 12 cycles was run. One entry per CDR3 protein, called by TCRdb with MiXCR from the 5' RACE reads. The sample holds about 1.6 million distinct CDR3 sequences; around 36% are singletons and the top ten take roughly 12%. This clonotype originated in a woman in her 30s in good health. The V and J genes are TRBV7-6 and TRBJ2-7; 11 bases line up with TRBD2. The sequenced sample was blood. The CDR3 is CACSPLAGGNYEQYF. The CDR3 nucleotides read TGTGCCTGCAGCCCCCTAGCGGGGGGTAACTACGAGCAGTACTTC.